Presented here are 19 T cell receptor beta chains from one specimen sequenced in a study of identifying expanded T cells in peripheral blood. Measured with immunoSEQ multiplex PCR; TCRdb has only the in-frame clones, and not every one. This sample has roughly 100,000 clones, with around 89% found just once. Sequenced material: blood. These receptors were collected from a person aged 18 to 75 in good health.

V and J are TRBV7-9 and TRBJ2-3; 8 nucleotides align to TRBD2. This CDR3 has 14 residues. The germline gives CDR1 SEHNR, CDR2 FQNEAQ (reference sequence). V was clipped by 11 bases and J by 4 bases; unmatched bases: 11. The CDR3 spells CAGDEAGGPDTQYF. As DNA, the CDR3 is TGTGCCGGCGACGAGGCGGGGGGTCCAGATACGCAGTATTTT.

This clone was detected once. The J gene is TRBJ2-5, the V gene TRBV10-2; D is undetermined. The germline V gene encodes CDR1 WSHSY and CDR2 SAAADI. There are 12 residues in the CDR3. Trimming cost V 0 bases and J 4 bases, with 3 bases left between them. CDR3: CASSESPETQYF. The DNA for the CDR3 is TGCGCCAGCAGTGAGTCCCCAGAGACCCAGTACTTC.

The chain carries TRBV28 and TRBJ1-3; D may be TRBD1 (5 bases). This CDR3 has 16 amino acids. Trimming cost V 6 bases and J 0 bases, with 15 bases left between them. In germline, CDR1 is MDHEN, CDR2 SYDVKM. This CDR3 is CASRPGPMSSGNTIYF. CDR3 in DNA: TGTGCCAGCAGACCGGGACCCATGAGCTCTGGAAACACCATATATTTT. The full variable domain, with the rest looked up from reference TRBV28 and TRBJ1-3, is DVKVTQSSRYLVKRTGEKVFLECVQDMDHENMFWYRQDPGLGLRLIYFSYDVKMKEKGDIPEGYSVSREKKERFSLILESASTNQTSMYLCASRPGPMSSGNTIYFGEGSWLTVV.

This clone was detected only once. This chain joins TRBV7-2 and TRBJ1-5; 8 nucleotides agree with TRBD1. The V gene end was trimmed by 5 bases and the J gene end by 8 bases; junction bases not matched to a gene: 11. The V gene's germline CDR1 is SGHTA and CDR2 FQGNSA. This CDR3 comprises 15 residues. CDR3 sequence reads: CASSPQAGGWEPQHF. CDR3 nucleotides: TGTGCCAGCAGCCCCCAGGCAGGGGGCTGGGAGCCCCAGCATTTT. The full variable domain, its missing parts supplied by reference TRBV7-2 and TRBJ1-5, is GAGVSQSPSNKVTEKGKDVELRCDPISGHTALYWYRQSLGQGLEFLIYFQGNSAPDKSGLPSDRFSAERTGGSVSTLTIQRTQQEDSAVYLCASSPQAGGWEPQHFGDGTRLSIL.

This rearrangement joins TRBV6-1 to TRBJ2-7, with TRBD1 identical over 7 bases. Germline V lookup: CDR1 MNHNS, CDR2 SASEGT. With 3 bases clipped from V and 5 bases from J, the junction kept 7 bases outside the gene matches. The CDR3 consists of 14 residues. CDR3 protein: CASSETGFGHEQYF. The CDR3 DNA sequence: TGTGCCAGCAGTGAGACAGGGTTCGGCCACGAGCAGTACTTC.

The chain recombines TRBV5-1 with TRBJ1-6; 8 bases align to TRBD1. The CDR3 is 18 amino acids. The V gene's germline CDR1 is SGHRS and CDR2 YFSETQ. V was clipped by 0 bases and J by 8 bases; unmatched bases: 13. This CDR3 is CASSLANQRQGIYSPLHF. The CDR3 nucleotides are TGCGCCAGCAGCTTGGCAAATCAGAGACAGGGGATTTATTCACCCCTCCACTTT.

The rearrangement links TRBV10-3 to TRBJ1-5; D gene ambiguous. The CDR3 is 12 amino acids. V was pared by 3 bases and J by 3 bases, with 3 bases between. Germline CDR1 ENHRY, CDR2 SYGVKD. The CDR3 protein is CAISDPNQPQHF. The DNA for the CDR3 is TGTGCCATCAGTGACCCCAATCAGCCCCAGCATTTT.

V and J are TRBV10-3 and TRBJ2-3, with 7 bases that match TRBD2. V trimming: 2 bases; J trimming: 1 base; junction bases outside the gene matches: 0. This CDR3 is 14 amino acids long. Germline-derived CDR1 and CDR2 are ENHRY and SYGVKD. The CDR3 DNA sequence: TGTGCCATCAGTGAGCGGGGGGGCACAGATACGCAGTATTTT. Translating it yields CAISERGGTDTQYF.

DNA of the CDR3: TGTGCCAGCAGCGCGGGACTAGCGGAAGAGACCCAGTACTTC. Translation: CASSAGLAEETQYF. V gene TRBV5-4 combines with J gene TRBJ2-5, with TRBD2 identical over 11 bases. The CDR3 contains 14 residues. The trim removed 4 bases at V and 3 bases at J, leaving 2 bases unmatched. Germline CDR1 and CDR2: SGHNT and YYREEE (reference sequence).

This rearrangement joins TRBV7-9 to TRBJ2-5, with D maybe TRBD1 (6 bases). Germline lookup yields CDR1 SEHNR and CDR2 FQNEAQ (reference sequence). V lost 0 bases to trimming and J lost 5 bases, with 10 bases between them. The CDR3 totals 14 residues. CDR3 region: CASSLAQGGETQYF. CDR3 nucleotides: TGTGCCAGCAGCTTAGCACAGGGTGGGGAGACCCAGTACTTC.

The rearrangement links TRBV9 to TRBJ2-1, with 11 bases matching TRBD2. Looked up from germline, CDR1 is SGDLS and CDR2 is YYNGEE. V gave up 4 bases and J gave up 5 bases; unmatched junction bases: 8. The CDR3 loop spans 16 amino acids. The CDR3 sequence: CASSPSSGGVNNEQFF. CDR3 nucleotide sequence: TGTGCCAGCAGCCCCAGTAGCGGGGGGGTAAACAATGAGCAGTTCTTC.

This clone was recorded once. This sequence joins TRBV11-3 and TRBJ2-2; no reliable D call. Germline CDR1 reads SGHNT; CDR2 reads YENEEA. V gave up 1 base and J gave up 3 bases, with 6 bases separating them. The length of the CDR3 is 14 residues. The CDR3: CASSLAKYTGELFF. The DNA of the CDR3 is TGTGCCAGCAGCTTAGCCAAGTACACCGGGGAGCTGTTTTTT.

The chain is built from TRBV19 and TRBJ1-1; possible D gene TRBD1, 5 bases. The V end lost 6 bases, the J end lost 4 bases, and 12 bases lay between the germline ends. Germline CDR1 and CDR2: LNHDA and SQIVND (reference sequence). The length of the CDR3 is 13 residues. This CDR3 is CASSSNGGTEAFF. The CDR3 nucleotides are TGTGCCAGTAGCTCGAATGGGGGCACTGAAGCTTTCTTT.

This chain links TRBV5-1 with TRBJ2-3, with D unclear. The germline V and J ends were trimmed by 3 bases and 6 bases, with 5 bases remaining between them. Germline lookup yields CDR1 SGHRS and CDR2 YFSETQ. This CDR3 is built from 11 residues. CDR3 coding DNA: TGCGCCAGCAGCTCCCGCGATACGCAGTATTTT. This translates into CASSSRDTQYF.

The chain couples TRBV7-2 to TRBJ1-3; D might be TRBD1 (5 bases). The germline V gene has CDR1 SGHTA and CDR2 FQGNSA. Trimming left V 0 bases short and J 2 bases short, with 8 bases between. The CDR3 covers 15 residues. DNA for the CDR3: TGTGCCAGCAGCTTAGCAGGGGCGGCTGGAAACACCATATATTTT. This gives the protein CASSLAGAAGNTIYF.

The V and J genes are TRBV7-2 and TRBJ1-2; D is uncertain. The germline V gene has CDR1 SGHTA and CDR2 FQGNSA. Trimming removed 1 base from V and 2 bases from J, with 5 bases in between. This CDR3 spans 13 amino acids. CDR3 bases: TGTGCCAGCAGCTTAGAGCTCAACTATGGCTACACCTTC. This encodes CASSLELNYGYTF.

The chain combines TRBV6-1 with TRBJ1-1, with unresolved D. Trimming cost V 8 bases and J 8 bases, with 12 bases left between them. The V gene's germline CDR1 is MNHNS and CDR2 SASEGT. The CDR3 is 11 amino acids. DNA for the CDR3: TGTGCCAGCGGAAGGATAGGAGAAGCTTTCTTT. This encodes CASGRIGEAFF.

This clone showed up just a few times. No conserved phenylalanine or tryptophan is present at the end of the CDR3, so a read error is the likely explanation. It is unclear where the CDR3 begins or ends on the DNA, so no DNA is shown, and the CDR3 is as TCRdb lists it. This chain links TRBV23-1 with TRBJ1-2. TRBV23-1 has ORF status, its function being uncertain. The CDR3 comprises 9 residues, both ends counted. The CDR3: CASPQDGAS.

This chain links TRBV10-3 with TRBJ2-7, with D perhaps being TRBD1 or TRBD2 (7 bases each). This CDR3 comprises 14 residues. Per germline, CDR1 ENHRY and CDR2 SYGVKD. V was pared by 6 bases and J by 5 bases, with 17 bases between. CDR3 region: CAIRPGQRGHEQYF. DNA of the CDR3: TGTGCCATCAGACCGGGACAGCGGGGCCACGAGCAGTACTTC.